The clone carrying this TCR beta chain is a singleton in its sample. Only in-frame clones appear in the TCRdb table, and some are missing; sequencing was by immunoSEQ multiplex PCR. This table holds 160,000 or so clones, about four fifths found once. The data stem from a study of blood T cell repertoires in COVID-19. Study-wide background: COVID-19 samples, acute and convalescent, were from the United States, Italy and Spain.

V was pared by 5 bases and J by 2 bases, with 12 bases between. Germline CDR1 reads GTSNPN; CDR2 reads SVGIG (reference sequence). CDR3 length: 13 amino acids. Sequenced material: peripheral blood. This TCR derives from a man aged 65-85 years with active or convalescent COVID-19. V and J are TRBV30 and TRBJ1-1, with D perhaps TRBD1 (5 bases). CDR3 sequence (DNA): TGTGCCTGGTCCCGACAGCTAAACACTGAAGCTTTCTTT. Translating it yields CAWSRQLNTEAFF.